Presented here are 31 T cell receptor beta chains from one specimen sequenced in a study of persistence of HIV-infected CD4 T cells. Cells were stimulated nonspecifically with anti-CD3/anti-CD28 magnetic beads. Sorting selected CD4+ T cells upregulating both CD40 ligand and CD69. No antigen has been identified for these receptors. Sequencing used immunoSEQ version 4 in survey mode. TCRdb's table, derived via immunoSEQ multiplex PCR, lists solely in-frame clones and lacks some. The data contain more than 35,000 clones, approximately 90% of them singletons. The sample here was CD4+ T cells sorted from PBMCs after approximately 18-hour stimulation, taken from a patient who received antiretroviral therapy. The receptors shown here come from an adult man with HIV who was CMV-seropositive.

This clone appeared a single time. The chain joins TRBV25-1 to TRBJ1-3; D possibly corresponds to TRBD1 (6 bases). V was clipped by 4 bases and J by 0 bases, with 16 bases between them. Germline V gene data show CDR1 as MGHDK and CDR2 as SYGVNS. This CDR3 has 17 amino acids. The CDR3 sequence: CASSATGRKISGNTIYF. The CDR3 coding sequence is TGTGCCAGCAGTGCGACAGGACGGAAAATCTCTGGAAACACCATATATTTT.

The sample holds one count of this clone. J is TRBJ1-2 and V is TRBV7-9; D is unresolved. This CDR3 contains 12 residues. The germline gives CDR1 SEHNR, CDR2 FQNEAQ (reference sequence). V lost 4 bases and J lost 8, with 11 bases in between. The DNA of the CDR3 is TGTGCCAGCAGCTCTGACGGTTGGGGCTACACCTTC. Translating it yields CASSSDGWGYTF.

With respect to this clone: The same CDR3 is also encoded by other DNA sequences in this sample. The V and J genes are TRBV28 and TRBJ2-4, with a tentative D call TRBD1 (5 bases). CDR1 and CDR2 from the germline V gene are MDHEN and SYDVKM. V was cut by 3 bases and J by 1 base, with 7 bases left in between. This CDR3 comprises 14 residues. The CDR3 nucleotides read TGTGCCAGCAGTTTGGCAGGGGCCAAAAACATTCAGTACTTC. This gives the protein CASSLAGAKNIQYF.

The chain recombines TRBV23-1 with TRBJ2-6; possibly TRBD1 or TRBD2 for D (5 bases each). TRBV23-1 carries the ORF label, with uncertain function. The CDR3 totals 17 residues. V shed 3 bases and J shed 0 bases, with 12 bases lying between them. The CDR3 protein is CASSHPGPYSGANVLTF. The DNA of the CDR3 is TGCGCCAGCAGTCACCCGGGACCCTACTCTGGGGCCAACGTCCTGACTTTC.

The chain joins TRBV5-1 to TRBJ1-2; 8 nucleotides match TRBD1. V gave up 4 bases and J gave up 1 base; unmatched junction bases: 6. The CDR3 is 15 amino acids. Germline V gives CDR1 SGHRS, CDR2 YFSETQ. This CDR3 reads CASSPRTGNNYGYTF. The DNA for the CDR3 is TGCGCCAGCAGCCCTAGGACAGGGAATAACTATGGCTACACCTTC.

The chain has TRBV30 and TRBJ2-7; 9 bases fit TRBD1. This CDR3 has 14 amino acids. The germline V gene encodes CDR1 GTSNPN and CDR2 SVGIG (reference sequence). V lost 2 bases, J lost 6 bases, and 8 bases stayed unmatched. CDR3 region: CAWSYQGQGREQYF. Here the CDR3 DNA reads TGTGCCTGGAGTTACCAGGGACAGGGTCGCGAGCAGTACTTC.

The rearrangement joins TRBV29-1 to TRBJ1-1, with unresolved D. V lost 6 bases, J lost 5 bases, and 13 bases lay in between. This CDR3 comprises 12 residues. Germline lookup yields CDR1 SQVTM and CDR2 ANQGSEA. In DNA form, the CDR3 reads TGCAGCGTGAGACCTGTAATGACTGAAGCTTTCTTT. Translating it yields CSVRPVMTEAFF.

This chain uses TRBV27 with TRBJ1-3, with TRBD1 as a possible D gene (5 bases). This CDR3 contains 15 residues. The V end was cut by 4 bases, the J end by 5 bases, with 15 bases between. Germline V gives CDR1 MNHEY, CDR2 SMNVEV (reference sequence). In DNA, the CDR3 is TGTGCCAGCAGTTGTCGGGGGGGGGTAAGAAACACCATATATTTT. Residues: CASSCRGGVRNTIYF.

V is TRBV28 and J is TRBJ2-7, with D possibly matching TRBD1 (6 bases). CDR1 is MDHEN and CDR2 is SYDVKM in the germline V gene. V was cut by 4 bases and J by 9 bases, with 16 bases left in between. The CDR3 runs 13 residues. The CDR3 nucleotides read TGTGCCAGCAGTTCACAGGGCCACCTCGGGCAGTACTTC. Translation gives CASSSQGHLGQYF. Supplemented by reference TRBV28 and TRBJ2-7, the full variable domain reads DVKVTQSSRYLVKRTGEKVFLECVQDMDHENMFWYRQDPGLGLRLIYFSYDVKMKEKGDIPEGYSVSREKKERFSLILESASTNQTSMYLCASSSQGHLGQYFGPGTRLTVT.

V is TRBV5-1 and J is TRBJ1-4, with a weak D call TRBD1 (5 bases). CDR1 and CDR2 from the germline V gene are SGHRS and YFSETQ. The CDR3 loop spans 14 amino acids. V gave up 4 bases and J gave up 3 bases, with 10 bases separating them. Here the CDR3 reads CASSLDRSNEKLFF. The DNA for the CDR3 is TGCGCCAGCAGCCTTGACAGATCTAATGAAAAACTGTTTTTT. The full variable domain, rest sourced from reference TRBV5-1 and TRBJ1-4, is KAGVTQTPRYLIKTRGQQVTLSCSPISGHRSVSWYQQTPGQGLQFLFEYFSETQRNKGNFPGRFSGRQFSNSRSEMNVSTLELGDSALYLCASSLDRSNEKLFFGSGTQLSVL.

The rearrangement joins TRBV9 to TRBJ1-3; no firm D call. V lost 4 bases and J 3 bases, leaving 17 bases between the germline ends. The CDR3 is made up of 16 amino acids. From germline, CDR1 is SGDLS and CDR2 YYNGEE. The CDR3 nucleotides read TGTGCCAGCAGCAGCCCGTCGGGTACTGGTGGAAACACCATATATTTT. Translation: CASSSPSGTGGNTIYF.

The chain employs TRBV27 and TRBJ2-3; perhaps D is TRBD1 or TRBD2 (5 bases each). Germline assignment: CDR1 MNHEY and CDR2 SMNVEV (reference sequence). V lost 1 base and J lost 4, with 12 bases in between. The CDR3 is 15 residues long. The CDR3 here is CASSLWGGFSDTQYF. CDR3 DNA sequence: TGTGCCAGCAGTTTATGGGGCGGGTTCTCAGATACGCAGTATTTT.

The chain links TRBV7-3 to TRBJ2-1; possible D gene TRBD2, 7 bases. Between the trimmed V and J ends, which lost 2 bases and 7 bases, there was a span of 18 bases. Per the germline V gene, CDR1 is SGHTA and CDR2 is FQGTGA. This CDR3 comprises 16 residues. As DNA, the CDR3 is TGTGCCAGCAGCTTAGGCCCAGGGGAGGGGTGGAATGAGCAGTTCTTC. Amino acids: CASSLGPGEGWNEQFF.

The V gene is TRBV10-1, the J gene TRBJ2-2; D is tentatively TRBD1 or TRBD2 (6 bases each). This CDR3 is built from 15 residues. The germline gives CDR1 WNHNN, CDR2 SYGVQD (reference sequence). Between the trimmed V and J ends, which lost 5 bases and 1 base, there was a span of 11 bases. The CDR3 coding sequence is TGCGCCAGCAGTAGGGGGGCCCAGAACACCGGGGAGCTGTTTTTT. Translation gives CASSRGAQNTGELFF.

V and J are TRBV24-1 and TRBJ2-6; D is undetermined. The CDR3 is 14 residues long. In germline, CDR1 is KGHDR, CDR2 SFDVKD. Trimming removed 4 bases from V and 2 bases from J, with 5 bases in between. The CDR3 nucleotides are TGTGCCACCAGTGACCCCCCTGGGGCCAACGTCCTGACTTTC. Its protein is CATSDPPGANVLTF.

The chain combines TRBV12-5 with TRBJ2-5; D call uncertain. Germline assignment: CDR1 LGHNT and CDR2 FRNRAP. Trimming left V 6 bases short and J 1 base short, with 9 bases between. This CDR3 spans 13 amino acids. CDR3 sequence: CASGPLTQETQYF. The DNA for the CDR3 is TGTGCTAGTGGCCCCCTTACCCAAGAGACCCAGTACTTC.

The V gene is TRBV9, the J gene TRBJ2-3, with 7 positions matching TRBD2. The length of the CDR3 is 16 residues. Trimming took 1 base from V and 3 from J; bases not matched to a gene: 8. Germline V gives CDR1 SGDLS, CDR2 YYNGEE. CDR3 in amino acids: CASSVLAGEGTDTQYF. The CDR3 DNA is TGTGCCAGCAGCGTATTGGCGGGGGAGGGTACAGATACGCAGTATTTT.

The genes are TRBV6-6 and TRBJ1-2; D remains unclear. Germline lookup yields CDR1 MNHNY and CDR2 SVGAGI (reference sequence). There are 13 residues in the CDR3. Trimming pared 7 bases from V and 7 bases from J, leaving 16 bases between. CDR3 bases: TGTGCCAGCACCCACGGGTGGCAGCTTGGCTACACCTTC. Protein: CASTHGWQLGYTF.

The V and J genes are TRBV3-1 (or the pseudogene TRBV3-2) and TRBJ2-1, with D unresolved. CDR3 length: 15 residues. CDR1 and CDR2 from the germline V gene are LGHDT and YNNKEL (reference sequence). The V gene lost 0 bases and the J gene lost 0 bases, with 6 bases spanning the gap. The CDR3 protein is CASSQDGSSYNEQFF. The CDR3 DNA is TGTGCCAGCAGCCAAGACGGAAGCTCCTACAATGAGCAGTTCTTC.

The J gene is TRBJ2-3, the V gene TRBV2; the D gene is possibly TRBD1 (6 bases). Germline CDR1 SNHLY, CDR2 FYNNEI. This CDR3 spans 17 amino acids. Trimming shortened V by 1 base and J by 3 bases, and 17 bases separated the two germline ends. CDR3 bases: TGTGCCAGCAGTGAAGGGTTAGGTTGGCAGGGGACAGATACGCAGTATTTT. Amino acid sequence: CASSEGLGWQGTDTQYF.

The chain has TRBV11-2 and TRBJ1-2; 7 bases match TRBD1. Germline trimming cut 5 bases from V and 4 bases from J; bases unmatched to any gene: 13. The CDR3 covers 16 residues. The germline CDR1 and CDR2 sequences are SGHAT and FQNNGV. The CDR3 loop reads CASSLIGQGVGYGYTF. The CDR3 DNA sequence: TGTGCCAGCAGCCTTATCGGGCAGGGGGTCGGCTATGGCTACACCTTC.

This chain connects TRBV2 to TRBJ2-2; 12 nucleotides align to TRBD1. This CDR3 comprises 15 residues. V shed 6 bases and J 5 bases; nucleotides not matched to a gene: 4. CDR1 and CDR2 from the germline V gene are SNHLY and FYNNEI. The DNA for the CDR3 is TGTGCCAGCAGCGGGACAGGGGGCATGACCGGGGAGCTGTTTTTT. Translated, it gives CASSGTGGMTGELFF.

This clone was seen only once. Here the CDR3 DNA reads TGTGCCAGCAGTTACTCTCCGGACGGAGAGTACGAGCAGTACTTC. Translated, it gives CASSYSPDGEYEQYF. This chain connects TRBV6-5 to TRBJ2-7; D is ambiguous. The V end lost 0 bases, the J end lost 4 bases, and 13 bases lay between the germline ends. This CDR3 is built from 15 residues. From germline, CDR1 is MNHEY and CDR2 SVGAGI.

The rearrangement uses TRBV11-2 and TRBJ2-7, with 9 positions matching TRBD2. This CDR3 spans 15 amino acids. From germline, CDR1 is SGHAT and CDR2 FQNNGV. After removal of 0 bases from V and 5 bases from J, the junction contained 5 bases not matched to a gene. The CDR3 DNA sequence: TGTGCCAGCAGCTTAGATCTAGCGGGGATCAACGAGCAGTACTTC. This sequence encodes CASSLDLAGINEQYF.

J is TRBJ1-1 and V is TRBV7-3; the match to TRBD1 covers 11 bases. The CDR3 covers 15 residues. Per the germline V gene, CDR1 is SGHTA and CDR2 is FQGTGA. V trimming: 5 bases; J trimming: 3 bases; junction bases outside the gene matches: 5. The CDR3: CASSPGTGGYTEAFF. CDR3 sequence (DNA): TGTGCCAGCAGCCCGGGGACAGGGGGTTACACTGAAGCTTTCTTT.

The rearrangement links TRBV7-9 to TRBJ1-3; D perhaps matches TRBD1 (5 bases). Trimming cost V 3 bases and J 2 bases, with 5 bases left between them. CDR1 SEHNR and CDR2 FQNEAQ come from the germline V gene (reference sequence). This CDR3 is built from 13 residues. CDR3 protein: CASSFRAGNTIYF. The CDR3 DNA reads as TGTGCCAGCAGCTTCAGGGCTGGAAACACCATATATTTT.

This clone has just a few counts. The CDR3 DNA sequence: TGTGCTAGTGGTTTGAGGAGCCCTAACTATGGCTACACCTTC. This codes for CASGLRSPNYGYTF. The chain joins TRBV12-5 to TRBJ1-2; D remains unclear. This CDR3 comprises 14 residues. The ends were cut back, 2 bases at V and 0 bases at J, with 7 bases in the middle. Germline V gene sequence: CDR1 LGHNT, CDR2 FRNRAP.

This clone was detected only once. The chain combines TRBV10-1 with TRBJ2-7; 11 bases line up with TRBD1. The CDR3 extends over 14 amino acids. With V trimmed by 4 bases and J by 4 bases, 3 bases remained unmatched. Looked up from germline, CDR1 is WNHNN and CDR2 is SYGVQD (reference sequence). DNA for the CDR3: TGCGCCAGCAGTGGGACAGGGGGCCTGTACGAGCAGTACTTC. This gives the protein CASSGTGGLYEQYF.

The chain employs TRBV7-2 and TRBJ1-3; unclear D gene. Germline V gene data show CDR1 as SGHTA and CDR2 as FQGNSA. This CDR3 is 15 amino acids long. Trimming shortened V by 5 bases and J by 0 bases, and 11 bases separated the two germline ends. The CDR3 region has the DNA TGTGCCAGCAGCGTAATTCGCTTCTCTGGAAACACCATATATTTT. The encoded protein is CASSVIRFSGNTIYF.

V is TRBV6-6 and J is TRBJ2-7; D might be TRBD1 (6 bases). The CDR3 has 13 residues. V dropped 0 bases and J dropped 10 bases, with 13 bases sitting between them. Germline V CDR1 and CDR2: MNHNY, SVGAGI (reference sequence). CDR3 region: CASSYSRDTSQYF. Written as DNA, the CDR3 is TGTGCCAGCAGTTACTCCCGGGACACGAGTCAGTACTTC.

J is TRBJ2-7 and V is TRBV21-1. TRBV21-1 is reported as a pseudogene. The CDR3 runs 15 residues. In nucleotides, the CDR3 is TGTGCCAGCAGCAAAGGCAACCGTCTCTCCTACGAGCAGTACTTC. The encoded protein is CASSKGNRLSYEQYF.